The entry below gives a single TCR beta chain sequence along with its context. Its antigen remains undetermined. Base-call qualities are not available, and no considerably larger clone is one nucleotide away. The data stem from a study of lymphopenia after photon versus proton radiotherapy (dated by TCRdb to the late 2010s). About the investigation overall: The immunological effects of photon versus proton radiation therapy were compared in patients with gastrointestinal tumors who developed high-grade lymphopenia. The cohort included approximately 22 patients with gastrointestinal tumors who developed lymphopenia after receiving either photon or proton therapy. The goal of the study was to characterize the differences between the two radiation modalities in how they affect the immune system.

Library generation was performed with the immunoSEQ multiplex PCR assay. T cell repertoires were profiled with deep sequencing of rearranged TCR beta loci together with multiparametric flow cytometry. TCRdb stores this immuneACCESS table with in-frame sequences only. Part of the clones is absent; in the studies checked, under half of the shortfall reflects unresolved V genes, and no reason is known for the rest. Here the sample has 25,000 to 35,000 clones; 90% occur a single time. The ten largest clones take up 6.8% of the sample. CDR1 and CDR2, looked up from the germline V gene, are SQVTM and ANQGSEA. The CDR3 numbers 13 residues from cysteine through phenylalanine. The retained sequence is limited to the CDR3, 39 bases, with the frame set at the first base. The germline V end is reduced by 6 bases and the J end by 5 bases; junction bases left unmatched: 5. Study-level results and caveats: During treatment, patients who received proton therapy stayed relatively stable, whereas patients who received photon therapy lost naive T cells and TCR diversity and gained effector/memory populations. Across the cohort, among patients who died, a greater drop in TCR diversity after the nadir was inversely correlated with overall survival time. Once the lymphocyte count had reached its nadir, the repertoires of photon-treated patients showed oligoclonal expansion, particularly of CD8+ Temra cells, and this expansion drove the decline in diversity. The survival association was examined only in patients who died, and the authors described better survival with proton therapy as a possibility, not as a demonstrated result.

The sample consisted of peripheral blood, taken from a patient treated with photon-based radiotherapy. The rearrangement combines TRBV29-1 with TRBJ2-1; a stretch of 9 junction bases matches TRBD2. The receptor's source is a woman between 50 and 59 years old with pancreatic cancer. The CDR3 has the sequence CSVGLAGNNEQFF. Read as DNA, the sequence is TGCAGCGTGGGACTAGCAGGAAACAATGAGCAGTTCTTC.